The table lists the clone carrying this T cell receptor beta chain with many counts. Its antigen is not identified. These data come from a study of early T cells in non-severe SARS-CoV-2 infection. Across the whole study: Unpaired chains resulted from sequencing bulk RNA of unsorted whole blood.

Study-wide points: Comparison of clonotypes with VDJdb favored anti-spike CD8 responses while missing private and CD4 specificities.

The trim removed 7 bases at V and 8 bases at J, leaving 10 bases unmatched. The CDR3 runs to 14 residues. Individual cDNA molecules were tagged with unique molecular identifiers, the study reported. MiXCR was run by TCRdb on the 5' RACE reads, yielding one entry per CDR3 protein. Among 66,000 or so distinct CDR3 sequences listed, approximately 13% were seen once. The rearrangement uses TRBV12-3 or TRBV12-4 and TRBJ1-1; 10 nucleotides align to TRBD1. Sequenced input: whole blood. The sequence was obtained from an adult who was a healthcare worker with PCR-confirmed SARS-CoV-2 infection or an uninfected control (not recorded which). The chain's CDR3 is CASNPTGGGLEAFF. The CDR3 nucleotides are TGTGCCAGCAACCCGACAGGGGGCGGCCTAGAAGCTTTCTTT.